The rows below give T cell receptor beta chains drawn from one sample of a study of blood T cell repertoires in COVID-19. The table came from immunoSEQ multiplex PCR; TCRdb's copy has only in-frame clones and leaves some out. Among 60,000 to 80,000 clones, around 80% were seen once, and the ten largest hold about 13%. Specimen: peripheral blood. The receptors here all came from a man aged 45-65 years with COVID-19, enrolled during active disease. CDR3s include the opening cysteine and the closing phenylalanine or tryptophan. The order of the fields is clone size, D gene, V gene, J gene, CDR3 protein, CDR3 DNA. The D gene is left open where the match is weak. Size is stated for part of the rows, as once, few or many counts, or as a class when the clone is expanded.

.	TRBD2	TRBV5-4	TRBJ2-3	CASSVVAGGTDTQYF	TGTGCCAGCAGCGTCGTAGCGGGAGGCACAGATACGCAGTATTTT
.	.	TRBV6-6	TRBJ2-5	CASSVTGGRGETQYF	TGTGCCAGCAGTGTGACAGGCGGGCGTGGAGAGACCCAGTACTTC
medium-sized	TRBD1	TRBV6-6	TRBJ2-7	CASKKGQESYEQYF	TGTGCCAGCAAGAAGGGACAGGAGTCCTACGAGCAGTACTTC
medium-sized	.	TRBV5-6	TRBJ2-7	CASSLGRRSSYEQYF	TGTGCCAGCAGCTTGGGCCGGAGGAGCTCCTACGAGCAGTACTTC
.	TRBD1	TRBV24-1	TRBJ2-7	CATSESPGTGGGYEQYF	TGTGCCACCAGTGAATCACCAGGGACAGGGGGCGGATACGAGCAGTACTTC
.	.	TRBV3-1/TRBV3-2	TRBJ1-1	CASSLNGGLNTEAFF	TGTGCCAGCAGCCTCAATGGGGGGTTGAACACTGAAGCTTTCTTT
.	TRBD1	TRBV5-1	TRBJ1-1	CASSLEAGGAGAEAFF	TGCGCCAGCAGCTTGGAGGCAGGGGGCGCTGGGGCTGAAGCTTTCTTT
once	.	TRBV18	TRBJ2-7	CASSGTPGGMEQYF	TGTGCCAGCTCAGGGACTCCCGGGGGAATGGAGCAGTACTTC
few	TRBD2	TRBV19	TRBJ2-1	CASGLAGGFEQFF	TGTGCCAGTGGACTAGCGGGAGGATTTGAGCAGTTCTTC
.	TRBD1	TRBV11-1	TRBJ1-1	CASSQTGGTEAFF	TGTGCCAGCAGCCAGACAGGGGGCACTGAAGCTTTCTTT
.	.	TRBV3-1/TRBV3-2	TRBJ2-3	CASSQAESTDTQYF	TGTGCCAGCAGCCAGGCGGAGAGCACAGATACGCAGTATTTT
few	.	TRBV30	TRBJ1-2	CAWYIQGSRYGYTF	TGTGCCTGGTATATCCAGGGATCCCGCTATGGCTACACCTTC
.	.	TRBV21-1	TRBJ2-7	CASSETGGSYEQYF	TGTGCCAGCAGTGAGACAGGGGGCTCCTACGAGCAGTACTTC
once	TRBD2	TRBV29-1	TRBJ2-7	CSAWGGVRQEQYF	TGCAGCGCCTGGGGGGGAGTTCGGCAGGAGCAGTACTTC
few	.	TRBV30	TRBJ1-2	CAWTRVAGRFGYTF	TGTGCCTGGACGCGGGTTGCCGGGCGTTTTGGCTACACCTTC
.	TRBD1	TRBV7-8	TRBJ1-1	CASSLVAGGMNTEAFF	TGTGCCAGCAGCTTAGTGGCAGGGGGAATGAACACTGAAGCTTTCTTT
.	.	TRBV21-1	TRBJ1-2	CASTPGQIYGYTF	TGTGCCAGCACCCCGGGACAGATCTATGGCTACACCTTC
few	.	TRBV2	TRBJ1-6	CASSEAPISGSPLHF	TGTGCCAGCAGTGAAGCGCCCATATCGGGTTCACCCCTCCACTTT
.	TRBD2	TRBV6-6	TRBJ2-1	CASSPTPLAGGDNEQFF	TGTGCCAGCAGTCCCACACCACTAGCGGGGGGGGACAATGAGCAGTTCTTC
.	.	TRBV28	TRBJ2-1	CASNLPTGSNEQFF	TGTGCCAGCAACCTACCCACAGGGAGTAATGAGCAGTTCTTC
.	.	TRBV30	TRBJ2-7	CATEGGQSSYEQYF	TGTGCCACCGAAGGGGGACAAAGCTCCTACGAGCAGTACTTC
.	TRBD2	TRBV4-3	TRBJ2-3	CASSSSGSSTDTQYF	TGCGCCAGCAGTTCTAGCGGATCAAGCACAGATACGCAGTATTTT
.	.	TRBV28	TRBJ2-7	CASIPMGAGSYEQYF	TGTGCCAGCATACCGATGGGAGCTGGCAGCTACGAGCAGTACTTC
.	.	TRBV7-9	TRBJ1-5	CASSHTESNQPQHF	TGTGCCAGCAGCCATACGGAGAGCAATCAGCCCCAGCATTTT
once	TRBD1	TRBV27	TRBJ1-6	CASRLTGKTPLHF	TGTGCCAGCAGGCTGACAGGGAAGACACCCCTCCACTTT
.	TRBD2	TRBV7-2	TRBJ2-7	CASSPRRSLAGNSYEQYF	TGTGCCAGCAGCCCTCGGCGGTCACTAGCGGGAAATTCCTACGAGCAGTACTTC
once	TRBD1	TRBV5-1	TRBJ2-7	CASSSGTGFYEQYF	TGCGCCAGCAGCTCCGGGACAGGGTTTTACGAGCAGTACTTC
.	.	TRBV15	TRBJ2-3	CATNRGGGTDTQYF	TGTGCCACCAACAGGGGGGGAGGAACAGATACGCAGTATTTT
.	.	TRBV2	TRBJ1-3	CASSDRPTTAGNTIYF	TGTGCCAGCAGTGACCGTCCGACGACAGCTGGAAACACCATATATTTT
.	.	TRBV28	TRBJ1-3	CASNGRWESTGNTIYF	TGTGCCAGCAATGGCCGGTGGGAGAGTACTGGAAACACCATATATTTT
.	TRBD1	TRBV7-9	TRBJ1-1	CASSPDRGTFF	TGTGCCAGCAGCCCGGACAGGGGGACTTTCTTT
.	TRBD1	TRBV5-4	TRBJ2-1	CASPGQGNEQFF	TGTGCCAGCCCGGGACAGGGCAATGAGCAGTTCTTC
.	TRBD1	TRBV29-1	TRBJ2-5	CSARTGGVSETQYF	TGCAGCGCCCGGACAGGGGGCGTCTCAGAGACCCAGTACTTC
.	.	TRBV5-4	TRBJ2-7	CASSYQGTYEQYF	TGTGCCAGCAGTTATCAGGGCACCTACGAGCAGTACTTC